This TCR beta chain was observed in a study of human T cells and chemical hapten exposure. Overall study context: Donors were sensitized with 2% DPC on the upper inner arm. Application of 0.01% DPC to the upper back was done by patch test, with a reading at 6 days. Study-level findings and limits: The donors suffered from alopecia, so their immune response may not match that of healthy people.

CDR1 SQVTM and CDR2 ANQGSEA come from the germline V gene. V shed 7 bases and J shed 2 bases, with 12 bases lying between them. This CDR3 region has 12 residues. Time point described: patch test 1, 2 weeks after DPC sensitization. Treatment reported: therapeutic diphenylcyclopropenone sensitization with weekly scalp DPC. Details on this clonotype: The antigen remains undetermined.

As the library was built, unique molecular identifiers were attached to individual cDNA molecules. A single record per CDR3 protein comes from TCRdb applying MiXCR to the RACE reads. The table includes around 160,000 distinct CDR3 sequences, around 13% detected once. Sample: whole blood, taken in connection with sensitization to the hapten diphenylcyclopropenone (DPC). This receptor was identified in a woman in her 30s with alopecia areata. Some clones in this sample may be carry-over from other donors' samples. V usage is TRBV29-1 and J usage is TRBJ2-7; the D call may be TRBD1 or TRBD2 (6 bases each). CDR3 nucleotides: TGCAGCGGGGGGGCAGGCACCTACGAGCAGTACTTC. Its protein product is CSGGAGTYEQYF.